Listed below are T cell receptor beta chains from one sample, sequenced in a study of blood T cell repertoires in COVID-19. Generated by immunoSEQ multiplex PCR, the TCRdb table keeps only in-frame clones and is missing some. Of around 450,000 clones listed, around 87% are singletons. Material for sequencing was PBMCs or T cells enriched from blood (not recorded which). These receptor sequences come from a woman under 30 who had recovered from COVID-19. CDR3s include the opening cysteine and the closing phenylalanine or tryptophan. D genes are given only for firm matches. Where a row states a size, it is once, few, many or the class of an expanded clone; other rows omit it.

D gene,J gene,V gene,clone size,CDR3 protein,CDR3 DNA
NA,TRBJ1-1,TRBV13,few,CASSPRVRGMNTEAFF,TGTGCCAGCAGTCCCCGAGTACGAGGGATGAACACTGAAGCTTTCTTT
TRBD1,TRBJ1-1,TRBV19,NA,CASTLMTGMKTEAFF,TGTGCCAGTACCCTTATGACAGGGATGAAAACTGAAGCTTTCTTT
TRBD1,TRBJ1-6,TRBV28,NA,CASRVDRGFGSYNSPLHF,TGTGCCAGCAGAGTGGACAGGGGGTTTGGCTCCTATAATTCACCCCTCCACTTT
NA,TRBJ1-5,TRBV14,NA,CASSQESDTPNQPQHF,TGTGCCAGCAGCCAAGAATCCGATACTCCAAATCAGCCCCAGCATTTT
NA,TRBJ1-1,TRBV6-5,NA,CASSYSSKLFF,TGTGCCAGCAGTTACTCGTCTAAGCTTTTCTTT
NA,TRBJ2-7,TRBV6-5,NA,CASTSRQSGYEQYF,TGTGCCAGCACCTCCAGACAGAGCGGGTACGAGCAGTACTTC
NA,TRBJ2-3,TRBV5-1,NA,CASSLGGRIQSTDTQYF,TGCGCCAGCAGCTTGGGGGGCAGGATACAGTCCACAGATACGCAGTATTTT
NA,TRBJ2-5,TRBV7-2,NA,CASSMDSQETQYF,TGTGCCAGCAGCATGGACAGCCAAGAGACCCAGTACTTC
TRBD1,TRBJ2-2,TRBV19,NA,CASSIDRSGGQGASGELFF,TGTGCCAGTAGTATAGATCGGTCGGGGGGACAGGGGGCCTCCGGGGAGCTGTTTTTT
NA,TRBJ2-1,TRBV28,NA,CASNLGSSYNEQFF,TGTGCCAGCAATCTAGGGAGCTCCTACAATGAGCAGTTCTTC
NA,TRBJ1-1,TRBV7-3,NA,CASSFSRGTEAFF,TGTGCCAGCAGCTTTTCGCGGGGCACTGAAGCTTTCTTT
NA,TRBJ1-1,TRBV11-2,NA,CASSLDRFEGKGLTEAFF,TGTGCCAGCAGCTTAGATCGTTTTGAGGGAAAGGGATTAACTGAAGCTTTCTTT
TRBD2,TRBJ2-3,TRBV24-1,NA,CATSPSRLAGGTDTQYF,TGTGCCACCAGTCCCTCCCGACTAGCGGGGGGCACAGATACGCAGTATTTT